This is a list of T cell receptor beta chains from one sample in a study of Tregs in tolerant kidney transplant recipients. The table came from immunoSEQ multiplex PCR; TCRdb's copy has only in-frame clones and leaves some out. This table has roughly 69,000 clones, 95% to 98% appearing once. The sample consisted of Tregs from blood, taken before the transplant. The receptors stem from a human donor who received a combined kidney and bone marrow transplant. The conserved cysteine and the conserved F or W are not part of the CDR3 here. The order of the fields is V gene, J gene, CDR3 protein.

TRBV15	TRBJ2-7	ATSREGQGREQY
TRBV7-9	TRBJ2-7	ASSLTISEQY
TRBV27	TRBJ2-3	ASSFLSQGYTDTQY
TRBV7-6	TRBJ2-3	ASSSSGISTDTQY
TRBV6-6	TRBJ2-3	ASSPGRAWADTQY
TRBV7-2	TRBJ1-6	ASSAQQGAVSPLH
TRBV7-9	TRBJ2-1	ASSLAASGDNEQF
TRBV2	TRBJ2-2	ATLPWLGTGELF
TRBV27	TRBJ1-1	ASSFGGMNTEAF
TRBV5-1	TRBJ2-7	ASSISDFSYEQY
TRBV11-2	TRBJ1-5	ASSLLLGGQGYSNQPQH
TRBV27	TRBJ2-1	ASSHRTSREQF
TRBV28	TRBJ1-5	ASSRGGGNQPQH
TRBV28	TRBJ2-4	ASSLLRSSGQY
TRBV6-6	TRBJ1-3	ASSAGGSGNTIY
TRBV4-1	TRBJ2-3	ASSQDGGGGASTDTQY
TRBV6-1	TRBJ1-5	ASNEARGRRNQPQH
TRBV4-3	TRBJ1-3	ASTHGTASGNTIY
TRBV28	TRBJ1-2	ASSFGGNYGYT
TRBV4-1	TRBJ2-7	ASSQGGRLVYEQY
TRBV25-1	TRBJ2-1	ASSKLTGTGNEQF
TRBV7-2	TRBJ1-1	ASTLPGRSNTEAF
TRBV7-2	TRBJ2-2	ASSALWTGELF
TRBV6-5	TRBJ1-1	ASSPRGIDTEAF
TRBV12-5	TRBJ2-5	ASGLASLTSGRRKYQETQY
TRBV19	TRBJ2-6	ASSIIRDRAFSGANVLT
TRBV20-1	TRBJ2-1	SARELARSF
TRBV5-1	TRBJ2-1	ASSQDRPAYNEQF
TRBV15	TRBJ2-5	ATSRESQGIETQY
TRBV4-1	TRBJ1-2	ASSQVPGDHGYT
TRBV27	TRBJ2-2	ASRPQGFRAGELF
TRBV5-6	TRBJ2-7	ASSLDRLAVFEQY
TRBV2	TRBJ2-2	ASEGSGVTGELF
TRBV4-3	TRBJ2-7	ASSQAALAGCSYEQY
TRBV11-2	TRBJ1-1	ASSLASRTEAF
TRBV7-2	TRBJ2-5	ASSLAISNQETQY
TRBV5-1	TRBJ2-7	ASSLAGTGFSYEQY
TRBV5-1	TRBJ2-7	ASSKDSSSYEQY
TRBV18	TRBJ2-6	ASSPARGGSGANVLT
TRBV7-7	TRBJ2-2	ASSPGLAGNGELF
TRBV9	TRBJ2-7	ASSVDGRPTYEQY
TRBV30	TRBJ1-1	AWSGDRRNTEAF
TRBV18	TRBJ2-3	ASSPGTNTDTQY
TRBV7-8	TRBJ1-4	ASSLAATNEKLF
TRBV4-3	NA	ASSQDLAGGEQY
TRBV29-1	TRBJ2-3	SVRQGMGSDTQY
TRBV7-2	TRBJ2-3	ASSFWTSTDTQY
TRBV9	TRBJ1-2	ASSVAFSGQGSGGYT
TRBV30	TRBJ2-1	AWRGLPSYNEQF
TRBV5-1	TRBJ2-6	ASSLAQGSGANVLT
TRBV28	TRBJ1-5	ASRPRGRGSNQPQH
TRBV28	TRBJ2-2	ASSLFSAGELF
TRBV5-4	TRBJ1-2	ASSLREFGYT
TRBV7-3	TRBJ1-1	ASSPGTGGGDTEAF
TRBV18	TRBJ2-1	ASSPTPGGAYNEQF
TRBV30	TRBJ1-2	AWSVRGIYGYT
TRBV6-5	TRBJ2-3	ASTLAGAPHTQY